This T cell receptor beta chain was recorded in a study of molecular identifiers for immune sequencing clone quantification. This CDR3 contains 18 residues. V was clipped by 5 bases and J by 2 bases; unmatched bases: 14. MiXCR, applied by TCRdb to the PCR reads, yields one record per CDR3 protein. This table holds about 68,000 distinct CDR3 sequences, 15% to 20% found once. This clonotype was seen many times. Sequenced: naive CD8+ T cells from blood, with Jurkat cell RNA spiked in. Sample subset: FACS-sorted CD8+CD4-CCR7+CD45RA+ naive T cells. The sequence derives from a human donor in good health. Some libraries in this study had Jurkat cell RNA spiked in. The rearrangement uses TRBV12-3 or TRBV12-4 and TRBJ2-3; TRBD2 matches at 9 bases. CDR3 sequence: CASSPSSGIAGDTDTQYF. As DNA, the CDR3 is TGTGCCAGCAGTCCTTCCAGCGGGATAGCGGGGGACACAGATACGCAGTATTTT.